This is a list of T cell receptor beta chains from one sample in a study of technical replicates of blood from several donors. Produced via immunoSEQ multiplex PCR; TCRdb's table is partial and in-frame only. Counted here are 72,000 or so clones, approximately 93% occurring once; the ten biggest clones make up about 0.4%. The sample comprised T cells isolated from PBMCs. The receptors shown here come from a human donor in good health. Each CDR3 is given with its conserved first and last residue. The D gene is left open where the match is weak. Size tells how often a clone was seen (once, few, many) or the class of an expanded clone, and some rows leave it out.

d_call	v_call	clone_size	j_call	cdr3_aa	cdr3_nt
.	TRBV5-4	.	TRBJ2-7	CASSWGSGSSYEQYF	TGTGCCAGCAGCTGGGGTAGCGGTAGTTCCTACGAGCAGTACTTC
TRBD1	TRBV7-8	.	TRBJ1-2	CASSPGTGSVVYGYTF	TGTGCCAGCAGCCCCGGGACAGGGAGCGTAGTCTATGGCTACACCTTC
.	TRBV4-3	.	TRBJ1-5	CASSQDIGTFSNQPQHF	TGCGCCAGCAGCCAAGATATTGGGACATTTAGCAATCAGCCCCAGCATTTT
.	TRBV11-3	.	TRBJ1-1	CASRGGVNTEAFF	TGTGCCAGCCGAGGAGGGGTTAACACTGAAGCTTTCTTT
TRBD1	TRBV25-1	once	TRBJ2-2	CASGQGANTGELFF	TGTGCCAGTGGACAGGGGGCCAACACCGGGGAGCTGTTTTTT
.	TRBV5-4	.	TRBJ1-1	CASSLALAGNTEAFF	TGTGCCAGCAGCTTGGCCCTGGCGGGGAACACTGAAGCTTTCTTT
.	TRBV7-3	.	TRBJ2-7	CASSLTRSYEQYF	TGTGCCAGCAGCTTAACGCGGTCCTACGAGCAGTACTTC
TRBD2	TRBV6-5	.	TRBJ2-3	CASSYSRGSGTDTQYF	TGTGCCAGCAGTTACTCACGGGGTAGCGGGACAGATACGCAGTATTTT
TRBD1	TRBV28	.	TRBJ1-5	CASSPTGRGDQPQHF	TGTGCCAGCAGCCCGACAGGGAGAGGAGATCAGCCCCAGCATTTT
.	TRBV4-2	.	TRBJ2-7	CASSLTGVRQYF	TGTGCCAGCAGCCTCACGGGGGTTCGGCAGTACTTC
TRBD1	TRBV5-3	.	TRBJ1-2	CARCRGRSSTDGYTF	TGTGCCAGATGCAGGGGGCGCTCTTCAACCGATGGCTACACCTTC
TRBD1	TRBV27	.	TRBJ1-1	CASSLGQGRNTEAFF	TGTGCCAGCAGCCTCGGACAGGGGCGGAACACTGAAGCTTTCTTT
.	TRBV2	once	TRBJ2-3	CALNQALSTDTQYF	TGTGCCCTAAATCAGGCGTTGAGCACAGATACGCAGTATTTT
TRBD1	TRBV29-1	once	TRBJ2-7	CSVEGSGDSSYEQYF	TGCAGCGTTGAAGGTAGTGGGGACAGCTCCTACGAGCAGTACTTC
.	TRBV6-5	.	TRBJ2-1	CASRVLGGYNEQFF	TGTGCCAGCAGGGTGCTTGGAGGGTACAATGAGCAGTTCTTC
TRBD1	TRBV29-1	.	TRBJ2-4	CSVEAGQGADIQYF	TGCAGCGTTGAAGCGGGACAGGGGGCTGACATTCAGTACTTC
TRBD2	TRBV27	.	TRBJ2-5	CASSTLAGGGVETQYF	TGTGCCAGCAGTACTCTAGCGGGAGGGGGGGTGGAGACCCAGTACTTC
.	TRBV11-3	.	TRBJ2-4	CASSLGGKNIQYF	TGTGCCAGCAGCTTGGGAGGCAAAAACATTCAGTACTTC
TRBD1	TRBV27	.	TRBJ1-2	CASSGDRGAYGYTF	TGTGCCAGCAGTGGCGACAGGGGGGCCTATGGCTACACCTTC
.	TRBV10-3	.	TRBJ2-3	CAISELIEGGGPRDTQYF	TGTGCCATCAGTGAGCTGATAGAAGGAGGGGGCCCCCGGGATACGCAGTATTTT
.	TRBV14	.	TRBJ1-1	CASSQEFLYRNTEAFF	TGTGCCAGCAGCCAAGAGTTTTTATATCGGAACACTGAAGCTTTCTTT
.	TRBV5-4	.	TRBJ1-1	CASSLDSGALEAFF	TGTGCCAGCAGCTTGGATTCAGGGGCGCTTGAAGCTTTCTTT
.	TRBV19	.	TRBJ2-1	CASSIQGVDEQFF	TGTGCCAGTAGTATACAGGGTGTCGATGAGCAGTTCTTC
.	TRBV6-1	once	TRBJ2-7	CASSSYGATVYEQYF	TGTGCCAGCAGTTCATATGGGGCGACAGTTTACGAGCAGTACTTC
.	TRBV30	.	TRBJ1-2	CAWLRVGGYTF	TGTGCCTGGTTGAGGGTCGGAGGCTACACCTTC